Listed below are T cell receptor beta chains from one sample, sequenced in a study of control samples from healthy donors and cancer patients. The data were produced by immunoSEQ multiplex PCR, yet TCRdb's version contains in-frame clones alone and is incomplete. This table holds about 140,000 clones, approximately 88% found once. Sequenced: blood. The receptors here all came from a man aged 25 to 40 in good health. Both conserved end residues are part of each CDR3. Fields, in order: J gene, V gene, clone size, D gene, CDR3 DNA, CDR3 protein. The D gene is left open where the match is weak. Size is stated for part of the rows, as once, few or many counts, or as a class when the clone is expanded.

TRBJ1-2 TRBV6-5 NA TRBD1 TGTGCCAGCAGTTACACAGGGGGCAACCTCTATGGCTACACCTTC CASSYTGGNLYGYTF
TRBJ2-3 TRBV7-2 NA NA TGTGCCAGCAGCGCGGGCGGACGGCTGACGGCCACAGATACGCAGTATTTT CASSAGGRLTATDTQYF
TRBJ2-1 TRBV4-1 NA NA TGCGCCAGCAGCCCTTCCCCCTTTAATGAGCAGTTCTTC CASSPSPFNEQFF
TRBJ2-7 TRBV7-9 once TRBD2 TGTGCCAGCAGCTCCTACTCGGGACTAACGTACGAGCAGTACTTC CASSSYSGLTYEQYF
TRBJ1-4 TRBV6-6 NA NA TGTGCCAGCAGTTACTGGGAAGGAGCCAGGGTGGGAAAACTGTTTTTT CASSYWEGARVGKLFF
TRBJ2-3 TRBV7-3 NA TRBD2 TGTGCCAGCAGCCTTAGCGGGAGTGGTGATACGCAGTATTTT CASSLSGSGDTQYF
TRBJ1-2 TRBV9 NA NA TGTGCCAGCAGCGTAGGGGATAGCTATGGCTACACCTTC CASSVGDSYGYTF
TRBJ1-2 TRBV6-5 NA TRBD1 TGTGCCAGCAGAGACAGGGACCACTATGGCTACACCTTC CASRDRDHYGYTF
TRBJ2-7 TRBV5-6 NA NA TGTGCCAGCAGCTTGGTGGCGGCCTCCCCCTACGAGCAGTACTTC CASSLVAASPYEQYF
TRBJ1-2 TRBV27 NA NA TGTGCCAGCAGTGATCGGACGGGCCTGAATGGCTACACCTTC CASSDRTGLNGYTF
TRBJ2-7 TRBV29-1 NA NA TGCAGCGTTGAATCTCGGGATGAGCAGTACTTC CSVESRDEQYF
TRBJ2-1 TRBV24-1 NA NA TGTGCCACCAGTGATAGGGTAACTGACAATGAGCAGTTCTTC CATSDRVTDNEQFF
TRBJ2-3 TRBV7-9 NA NA TGTGCCAGCAGCCCCGGGACAACTAGCACAGATACGCAGTATTTT CASSPGTTSTDTQYF
TRBJ2-1 TRBV7-3 NA TRBD2 TGTGCCAGCAGCTTAACTCACTGGGGGACGGGACTAGCGGAGAATGAGCAGTTCTTC CASSLTHWGTGLAENEQFF
TRBJ2-1 TRBV27 NA TRBD2 TGTGCCAGCAGTTTTGGTGGGGGGGTCGGCTACAATGAGCAGTTCTTC CASSFGGGVGYNEQFF
TRBJ2-7 TRBV3-1/TRBV3-2 NA TRBD1 TGTGCCAGCAGCCACTACGGGACAGGGGGAACCTACGAGCAGTACTTC CASSHYGTGGTYEQYF
TRBJ1-5 TRBV3-1/TRBV3-2 NA NA TGTGCCAGCAGCCAAGACAGGGATCAGCCCCAGCATTTT CASSQDRDQPQHF
TRBJ2-7 TRBV7-7 NA NA TGTGCCAGCAGCTTAGTGTTGAGGGGCAGCTACGAGCAGTACTTC CASSLVLRGSYEQYF
TRBJ2-2 TRBV27 NA NA TGTGCCAGCAGCCTAGGGGTGAACACCGGGGAGCTGTTTTTT CASSLGVNTGELFF
TRBJ1-4 TRBV24-1 NA NA TGTGCCACCAGTGAAGGGGAAAAACTGTTTTTT CATSEGEKLFF
TRBJ1-3 TRBV7-2 NA TRBD1 TGTGCCAGCAGCTCCCAGGGGGTTTGGAGAGGAAACACCATATATTTT CASSSQGVWRGNTIYF
TRBJ1-5 TRBV19 NA NA TGTGCCAGTAGGATTTCAGGGGGCAATCAGCCCCAGCATTTT CASRISGGNQPQHF
TRBJ2-3 TRBV7-9 NA TRBD2 TGTGCCAGCAGCTTAGCGGGAGGGATAGATACGCAGTATTTT CASSLAGGIDTQYF
TRBJ2-7 TRBV7-2 NA NA TGTGCCAGCAGCTCCACGGGACACCCGATCTACGAGCAGTACTTC CASSSTGHPIYEQYF
TRBJ2-5 TRBV5-1 NA TRBD2 TGCGCCAGCAGCCCGGGGGGACTGCGACAAGAGACCCAGTACTTC CASSPGGLRQETQYF
TRBJ2-1 TRBV5-1 NA NA TGCGCCAGCAGCCCTGACTCGAGCTCCTACAATGAGCAGTTCTTC CASSPDSSSYNEQFF
TRBJ2-7 TRBV6-5 NA NA TGTGCCAGCAGTTACGGGATTTACGAGCAGTACTTC CASSYGIYEQYF
TRBJ1-2 TRBV7-2 NA NA TGTGCCAGCAGCTCCGGCTGGGCGGGAACCTATGGCTACACCTTC CASSSGWAGTYGYTF
TRBJ1-5 TRBV24-1 NA TRBD1 TGTGCCACTCAACAGGGGGGAGGTCAGCCCCAGCATTTT CATQQGGGQPQHF
TRBJ1-4 TRBV19 NA NA TGTGCCAGTAGTATCCTTCGGAGGGGAAGAGATGAAAAACTGTTTTTT CASSILRRGRDEKLFF
TRBJ2-1 TRBV6-1 NA TRBD2 TGTGCCAGCAGTGAAGGCCTAGCGGGTTACAATGAGCAGTTCTTC CASSEGLAGYNEQFF
TRBJ2-2 TRBV5-4 NA NA TGTGCCAGCAGCATAGGTGGGGGGAGCACCGGGGAGCTGTTTTTT CASSIGGGSTGELFF
TRBJ2-2 TRBV6-4 medium-sized NA TGTGCCAGCAGTGAGGGGAACACCGGGGAGCTGTTTTTT CASSEGNTGELFF
TRBJ2-4 TRBV6-2/TRBV6-3 NA TRBD2 TGTGCCAGCAGTTGGGGCGGGGGGGGCATTGGAAACATTCAGTACTTC CASSWGGGGIGNIQYF
TRBJ2-2 TRBV9 once NA TGTGCCAGCAGCGTGGGGGGTAGCGCGAACACCGGGGAGCTGTTTTTT CASSVGGSANTGELFF
TRBJ2-4 TRBV7-9 once NA TGTGCCAGCAGCCCCGAGACGTCAAGGGCCAAAAACATTCAGTACTTC CASSPETSRAKNIQYF
TRBJ1-1 TRBV6-5 NA NA TGTGCCAGCAGGAAAGATATGAAAGCTTTCTTT CASRKDMKAFF
TRBJ2-7 TRBV7-8 NA NA TGTGCCAGCAGCTTACAACGGGACCCGACTTACGAGCAGTACTTC CASSLQRDPTYEQYF
TRBJ1-5 TRBV6-5 once TRBD1 TGTGCCAGCAGGGGGACAGTCCCTCAGCCCCAGCATTTT CASRGTVPQPQHF
TRBJ2-3 TRBV5-1 NA NA TGCGCCAGCAGCCCGACCTCGAGCACAGATACGCAGTATTTT CASSPTSSTDTQYF
TRBJ1-2 TRBV7-9 NA TRBD1 TGTGCCCTGGAGGGGGGACAGGGCAACTATGGCTACACCTTC CALEGGQGNYGYTF
TRBJ2-5 TRBV24-1 NA NA TGTGCCACTTCCGGGCCTGTTATAGAGACCCAGTACTTC CATSGPVIETQYF
TRBJ2-7 TRBV6-5 NA TRBD1 TGTGCCGGAGGACAGGGGGCGAAGGACGAGCAGTACTTC CAGGQGAKDEQYF
TRBJ1-6 TRBV6-2/TRBV6-3 NA NA TGTGCCAGCAGTACGATTTGGAGTCGGAGGAATAATTCACCCCTCCACTTT CASSTIWSRRNNSPLHF